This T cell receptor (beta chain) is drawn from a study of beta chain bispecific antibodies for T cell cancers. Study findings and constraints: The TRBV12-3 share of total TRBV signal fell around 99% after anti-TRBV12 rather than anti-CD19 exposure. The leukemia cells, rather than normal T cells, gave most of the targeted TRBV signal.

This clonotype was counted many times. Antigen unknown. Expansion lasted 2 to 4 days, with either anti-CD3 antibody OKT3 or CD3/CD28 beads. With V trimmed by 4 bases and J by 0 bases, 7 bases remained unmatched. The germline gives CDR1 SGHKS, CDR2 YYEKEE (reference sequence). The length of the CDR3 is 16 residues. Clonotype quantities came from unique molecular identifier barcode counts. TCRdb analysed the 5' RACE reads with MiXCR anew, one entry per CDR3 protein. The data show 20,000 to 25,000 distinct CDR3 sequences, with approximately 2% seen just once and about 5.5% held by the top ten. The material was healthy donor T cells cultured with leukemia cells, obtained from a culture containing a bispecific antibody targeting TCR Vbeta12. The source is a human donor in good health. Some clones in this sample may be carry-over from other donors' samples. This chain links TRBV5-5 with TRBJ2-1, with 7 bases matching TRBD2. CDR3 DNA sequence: TGTGCCAGCAGCATTGGAGGGAGGGGCTCCTACAATGAGCAGTTCTTC. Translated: CASSIGGRGSYNEQFF.